This T cell receptor beta chain was captured in a study of radiation and T cells in renal cell carcinoma. Noted time point: blood 4 weeks post-SBRT, at nephrectomy. Treatment of the sample: 15 Gy SBRT to primary tumor, nephrectomy 4 weeks later. CDR1 and CDR2 from the germline V gene are MNHNS and SASEGT. The CDR3 length is 13 residues. The V and J ends lost 5 bases and 1 base respectively, with 8 bases between them. The method was immunoSEQ multiplex PCR; TCRdb's version includes in-frame clones alone and lacks a portion of them. The table shows 150,000 to 200,000 clones, with about 87% occurring only once.

The starting material was blood, obtained from a patient whose treatment included radiotherapy and nephrectomy. V is TRBV6-1 and J is TRBJ1-1, with no clear D. The clonotype was recovered from a woman between 50 and 59 years old with renal cell carcinoma. The CDR3 reads CASSKSPNTEAFF. The CDR3 region has the DNA TGTGCCAGCAGTAAATCCCCGAACACTGAAGCTTTCTTT.